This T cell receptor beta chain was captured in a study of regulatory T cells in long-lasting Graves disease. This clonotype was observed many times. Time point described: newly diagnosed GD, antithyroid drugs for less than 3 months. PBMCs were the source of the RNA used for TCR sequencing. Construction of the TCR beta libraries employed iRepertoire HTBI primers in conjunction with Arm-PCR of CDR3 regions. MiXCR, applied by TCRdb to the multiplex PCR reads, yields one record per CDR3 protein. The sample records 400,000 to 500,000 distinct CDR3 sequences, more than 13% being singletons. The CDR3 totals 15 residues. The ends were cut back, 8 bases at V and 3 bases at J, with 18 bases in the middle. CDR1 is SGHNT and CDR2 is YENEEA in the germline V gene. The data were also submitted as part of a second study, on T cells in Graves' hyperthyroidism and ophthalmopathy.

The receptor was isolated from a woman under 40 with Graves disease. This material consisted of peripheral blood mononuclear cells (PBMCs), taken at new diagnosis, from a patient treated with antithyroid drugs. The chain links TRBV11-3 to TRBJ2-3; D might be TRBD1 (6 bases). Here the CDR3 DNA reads TGTGCCAGCGGTAACGCAGGGGAAGGGACAGATACGCAGTATTTT. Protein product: CASGNAGEGTDTQYF.